The present T cell receptor (beta chain) was sequenced within a study of T cell responses to AZD1222 COVID-19 vaccine (dated by TCRdb to about 2021). Describing the broader study: AZD1222 recipients whose second dose came at about 4 weeks and those whose second dose came at about 12 weeks were combined into one group, since spike-specific TCR depth and breadth did not differ between the two schedules. Trial participants were enrolled by age into 18-55, 56-69 and 70-plus year subgroups, with approximately 160, 26 and 62 TCR-sequenced participants respectively. TCR sequencing covered over 230 trial participants: 200 to 220 given two doses of AZD1222 and approximately 26 given two doses of MenACWY control vaccine.

Overall results and qualifications from the work: Vaccine-associated CD4 TCRs spanned the whole spike protein, with dominant responses in regions 160-218 and 743-854. Nearly half of unique spike-specific TCRs reportedly recognized epitopes outside regions mutated in the B.1.351 and B.1.1.7 variants. Conclusions about previously exposed vaccinees were limited because only a handful of AZD1222 recipients were SARS-CoV-2 seropositive at baseline. Because no samples from the day 14 peak response were available, repertoires could be characterized only after the peak T cell response. Participants were mostly white British, with more females than males. The authors suggested clonal diversity may have been underestimated. A significant rise in spike-specific TCR breadth and depth was observed after two AZD1222 doses relative to day 0 and relative to MenACWY recipients. The 56-69-year group was small, and its depth increase did not reach significance, likely because of low power.

The CDR3 regions of human TCRbeta chains were analyzed by immunosequencing. In the source study's methods: Repertoire TCRs were matched against a reference library of SARS-CoV-2-specific TCRs generated with the MIRA antigen-specificity platform. Breadth was defined as the fraction of unique TCRs that were SARS-CoV-2-associated, and depth was defined as the fraction of total T cells that were SARS-CoV-2-associated. Using the MIRA data, every spike-specific TCR was mapped to the spike region that the TCR reacted to and assigned to either a CD4 or a CD8 class. Log10-transformed breadth and depth values were compared by one-way ANOVA with Sidak's multiple comparisons tests. Held by TCRdb, this immuneACCESS table contains in-frame sequences only and omits some clones. Under half of the omission traces to an unresolved V gene where checked; the cause of the rest is unknown. V and J calls and clone size are as listed in that table; D and trimming were resolved from the DNA. The sample data list about 170,000 clones, and approximately 90% of these were observed just once. Clones ranked in the top ten supply roughly 6.9% of the sample.

This specimen's time point label, per the study, means: baseline before first vaccination. Vaccinee samples were obtained from the UK trials COV001 and COV002, which included a single-blind randomized controlled phase 2/3 trial of AZD1222 (ChAdOx1 nCoV-19) in healthy adults. For TCRbeta chain sequencing, PBMC samples were collected from trial participants at day 0 and at day 28 after the second dose. Based on the germline V gene, the CDR1 and CDR2 sequences are MGHRA and YSYEKL. Deletion took 3 bases off V and 5 bases off J, with a span of 15 bases between the germline ends. The CDR3 measures 15 amino acids from cysteine to phenylalanine. CDR3 DNA is the only sequence kept; it has 45 bases, read in frame from the first base. As to this clone: Its antigen is unknown. No base quality values were provided; no much bigger clone lies one nucleotide off.

This TCR came from an adult in good health. The material was peripheral blood, obtained on day 0 of AZD1222 vaccination. The V and J genes are TRBV4-1 and TRBJ2-3, with no confident D gene call. The CDR3: CASSHSTNWGDTQYF. The DNA sequence is TGCGCCAGCAGCCACTCGACCAACTGGGGAGATACGCAGTATTTT.